These T cell receptor beta chains were read from a single sample in a study of molecular identifiers for immune sequencing clone quantification. TCRdb reprocessed the PCR reads via MiXCR and lists one record per CDR3 protein. The sample consists of tens of thousands of distinct CDR3 sequences, 20% to 25% of them appearing once. The sequencing input was naive CD8+ T cells from blood, with Jurkat cell RNA spiked in. These receptors all come from a human donor in good health. Some libraries in this study had Jurkat cell RNA spiked in. Each CDR3 is given with its conserved first and last residue. The D gene is left open where the match is weak. Some rows have no size entry. The others give once, few or many, or a class for an expanded clone.

j_call v_call clone_size d_call cdr3_aa cdr3_nt
TRBJ2-2 TRBV27 . . CASSLLTLRNNTGELFF TGTGCCAGCAGTTTATTGACTCTAAGGAATAACACCGGGGAGCTGTTTTTT
TRBJ2-2 TRBV9 . TRBD1 CASSGFQGALNTGELFF TGTGCCAGCAGCGGTTTCCAGGGGGCTCTAAACACCGGGGAGCTGTTTTTT
TRBJ1-2 TRBV12-3/TRBV12-4 many . CASSIGGYGYTF TGTGCCAGCAGTATAGGGGGTTATGGCTACACCTTC
TRBJ2-3 TRBV20-1 many TRBD2 CSAYSTSGNITDTQYF TGCAGTGCCTATTCGACTAGCGGGAATATCACAGATACGCAGTATTTT
TRBJ2-2 TRBV2 many . CASSEWAGELFF TGTGCCAGCAGTGAGTGGGCCGGGGAGCTGTTTTTT
TRBJ2-7 TRBV4-3 few . CASGQEGGAQEREQYF TGCGCCAGCGGCCAAGAGGGAGGCGCACAGGAAAGGGAGCAGTACTTC
TRBJ2-7 TRBV5-1 many . CASSSTGEGGPTYEQYF TGCGCCAGCAGCTCGACAGGGGAGGGAGGACCTACCTACGAGCAGTACTTC
TRBJ2-3 TRBV29-1 medium-sized TRBD1 CSGGAGTGVAADTQYF TGCAGCGGAGGGGCAGGGACAGGGGTCGCCGCAGATACGCAGTATTTT
TRBJ1-1 TRBV19 many . CATSRSVREGTEAFF TGTGCCACATCACGCTCCGTTAGGGAAGGAACTGAAGCTTTCTTT
TRBJ1-2 TRBV11-2 many . CASGRTVDDGYTF TGTGCCAGCGGGAGGACGGTGGACGATGGCTACACCTTC
TRBJ1-6 TRBV13 . TRBD1 CASSSEGQGYNSPLHF TGTGCCAGCAGCTCCGAGGGACAGGGATATAATTCACCCCTCCACTTT
TRBJ2-7 TRBV4-1 few TRBD1 CASSQVSTGTHEQYF TGCGCCAGCAGCCAAGTCTCGACAGGGACCCACGAGCAGTACTTC
TRBJ2-3 TRBV12-3/TRBV12-4 few . CASSQYRSTDTQYF TGTGCCAGCAGCCAGTACAGGAGCACAGATACGCAGTATTTT
TRBJ1-1 TRBV27 . TRBD1 CASSAGTGEAFF TGTGCCAGCAGTGCAGGGACAGGTGAAGCTTTCTTT
TRBJ1-1 TRBV7-2 many . CASSLGLTGGTEAFF TGTGCCAGCAGCTTAGGACTGACAGGTGGCACTGAAGCTTTCTTT
TRBJ1-1 TRBV6-2/TRBV6-3 many . CASSLAGGNTEAFF TGTGCCAGCAGTTTGGCGGGGGGCAACACTGAAGCTTTCTTT
TRBJ2-7 TRBV7-9 . . CASSPRDGSYEQYF TGTGCCAGCAGCCCCCGGGACGGTTCCTACGAGCAGTACTTC
TRBJ1-1 TRBV19 many . CASSISLGTEAFF TGTGCCAGTAGTATATCGCTGGGTACTGAAGCTTTCTTT
TRBJ2-7 TRBV5-4 many TRBD1 CASSFGQGSYEQYF TGTGCCAGCAGCTTTGGACAGGGATCCTACGAGCAGTACTTC
TRBJ2-2 TRBV9 . TRBD2 CAQHGEGGTGELFF TGTGCCCAGCACGGGGAGGGAGGCACCGGGGAGCTGTTTTTT